This is a list of T cell receptor beta chains from one sample in a study of technical replicates of blood from a few donors. Repertoires were generated with immunoSEQ multiplex PCR, while TCRdb's copy carries only in-frame clones and drops some. The repertoire holds about 44,000 clones, roughly 96% seen once, with less than 0.45% in the top ten. The sequencing input was T cells isolated from PBMCs. These receptors originate from a human donor in good health. CDR3s include the opening cysteine and the closing phenylalanine or tryptophan. Each record gives: V gene, CDR3 length, D gene, J gene, clone size, CDR3 DNA, CDR3 protein. D genes are given only for firm matches. Clone size is stated in some rows and not others, as once, few, many or a class when expanded.

V: TRBV2
length: 14
D: NA
J: TRBJ2-7
size: NA
DNA: TGTGCCAGCAGTGAAACGGTGAGCTCCTACGAGCAGTACTTC
CDR3: CASSETVSSYEQYF

V: TRBV6-6
length: 15
D: NA
J: TRBJ2-2
size: NA
DNA: TGTGCCAGCAGTTATGGGGCCGCGAACACCGGGGAGCTGTTTTTT
CDR3: CASSYGAANTGELFF

V: TRBV25-1
length: 14
D: TRBD1
J: TRBJ2-1
size: NA
DNA: TGTGCCAGCAGTCCACAGGGGTCCTACAATGAGCAGTTCTTC
CDR3: CASSPQGSYNEQFF

V: TRBV6-5
length: 15
D: TRBD1
J: TRBJ1-1
size: NA
DNA: TGTGCCAGCGTGGTCAAGGGGGCAGGGTCAATTGAAGCTTTCTTT
CDR3: CASVVKGAGSIEAFF

V: TRBV2
length: 16
D: NA
J: TRBJ2-7
size: NA
DNA: TGTGCCAGCAGAGGGGCCCGACTAGTGGTATCCTACGAGCAGTACTTC
CDR3: CASRGARLVVSYEQYF

V: TRBV6-4
length: 13
D: TRBD1
J: TRBJ1-2
size: NA
DNA: TGTGCCAGCAGAGCAGGGGGCTGGGAGGGCTACACCTTC
CDR3: CASRAGGWEGYTF

V: TRBV5-1
length: 14
D: NA
J: TRBJ2-5
size: NA
DNA: TGCGCCAGCAGCTTGGCCGATAGAGCAGAGACCCAGTACTTC
CDR3: CASSLADRAETQYF

V: TRBV10-3
length: 16
D: TRBD1
J: TRBJ1-1
size: once
DNA: TGTGCCATCAGTGAGTCGATAGGGACAGTGAACACTGAAGCTTTCTTT
CDR3: CAISESIGTVNTEAFF

V: TRBV4-1
length: 17
D: TRBD2
J: TRBJ2-7
size: NA
DNA: TGCGCCAGCAGCCGGACCCCGATTTTTAGCGGGAGCGACGAGCAGTACTTC
CDR3: CASSRTPIFSGSDEQYF

V: TRBV6-5
length: 15
D: TRBD1
J: TRBJ1-4
size: NA
DNA: TGTGCCAGCAGTTACGGGACAGGGATTGGTGAAAAACTGTTTTTT
CDR3: CASSYGTGIGEKLFF

V: TRBV5-4
length: 14
D: TRBD2
J: TRBJ2-7
size: NA
DNA: TGTGCCAGCAGCAAAGCGGGAGATTTGTACGAGCAGTACTTC
CDR3: CASSKAGDLYEQYF

V: TRBV7-3
length: 13
D: TRBD1
J: TRBJ2-3
size: NA
DNA: TGTGCCAGCGGACAGGGGGGCCCAGATACGCAGTATTTT
CDR3: CASGQGGPDTQYF

V: TRBV27
length: 16
D: TRBD2
J: TRBJ2-7
size: NA
DNA: TGTGCCAGCAGTCCATTCAGCGGGGCCCTCTCCTACGAGCAGTACTTC
CDR3: CASSPFSGALSYEQYF

V: TRBV7-2
length: 14
D: TRBD1
J: TRBJ2-7
size: NA
DNA: TGTGCCAGCAGCCTGGGGACAGGGAGTCGGGAGCAGTACTTC
CDR3: CASSLGTGSREQYF

V: TRBV29-1
length: 13
D: NA
J: TRBJ2-6
size: NA
DNA: TGCGGATATCGGGGCTCTGGGGCCAACGTCCTGACTTTC
CDR3: CGYRGSGANVLTF

V: TRBV28
length: 14
D: TRBD2
J: TRBJ2-2
size: NA
DNA: TGTGCCAGCAGTTTTGGGCGGGAGGTCGGGGAGCTGTTTTTT
CDR3: CASSFGREVGELFF

V: TRBV7-9
length: 14
D: NA
J: TRBJ1-2
size: NA
DNA: TGTGCCAGCAGCCCAGAAGCGGGATTCTATGGCTACACCTTC
CDR3: CASSPEAGFYGYTF

V: TRBV27
length: 14
D: NA
J: TRBJ2-7
size: NA
DNA: TGTGCCAGCAGTTTGGCCCAGGGGACCTACGAGCAGTACTTC
CDR3: CASSLAQGTYEQYF

V: TRBV6-6
length: 15
D: TRBD1
J: TRBJ1-5
size: NA
DNA: TGTGCCAGTGACAGGGGGCTAGGAGGCAATCAGCCCCAGCATTTT
CDR3: CASDRGLGGNQPQHF

V: TRBV5-4
length: 17
D: TRBD2
J: TRBJ2-1
size: NA
DNA: TGTGCCAGCAGCCCCTCCTTGGCCAGCGGGAGGGCCGGAGAGCAGTTCTTC
CDR3: CASSPSLASGRAGEQFF

V: TRBV21-1
length: 16
D: NA
J: TRBJ1-5
size: NA
DNA: TGTGCCAGCAGCCGGCGGGCGTATCAGGGCAATCAGCCCCAGCATTTT
CDR3: CASSRRAYQGNQPQHF